What follows is one T cell receptor beta chain and its context. What it binds is not known. This record comes from a study of cytomegalovirus exposure and HLA in healthy donors. Study-level information: For the approximately 360 genotyped donors, 81% fell within the Caucasian-associated ancestry cluster. General study points: An analysis done earlier found most TCR beta V segments productive about 90% or about 30% of the time. Certain sequence variants were highly shared and formed a cluster, and this cluster was likely a sequencing artifact.

60 Vbeta and 13 Jbeta primers were used in PCR. The assay was immunoSEQ multiplex PCR, and TCRdb's table has in-frame clones only and misses some. The specimen's table records about 200,000 clones. Trimming removed 3 bases from V and 1 base from J, with 11 bases in between. The CDR3 runs 15 residues. Germline CDR1 LNHDA, CDR2 SQIVND (reference sequence). J is TRBJ2-3 and V is TRBV19; weak D call: TRBD2 (6 bases). Sequencing input: PBMCs. The clonotype was recovered from a girl under 10 years old in good health and CMV-seropositive. The CDR3 DNA reads as TGTGCCAGTAGTATCCAGCGGAGGGGCACAGATACGCAGTATTTT. Its translation is CASSIQRRGTDTQYF.